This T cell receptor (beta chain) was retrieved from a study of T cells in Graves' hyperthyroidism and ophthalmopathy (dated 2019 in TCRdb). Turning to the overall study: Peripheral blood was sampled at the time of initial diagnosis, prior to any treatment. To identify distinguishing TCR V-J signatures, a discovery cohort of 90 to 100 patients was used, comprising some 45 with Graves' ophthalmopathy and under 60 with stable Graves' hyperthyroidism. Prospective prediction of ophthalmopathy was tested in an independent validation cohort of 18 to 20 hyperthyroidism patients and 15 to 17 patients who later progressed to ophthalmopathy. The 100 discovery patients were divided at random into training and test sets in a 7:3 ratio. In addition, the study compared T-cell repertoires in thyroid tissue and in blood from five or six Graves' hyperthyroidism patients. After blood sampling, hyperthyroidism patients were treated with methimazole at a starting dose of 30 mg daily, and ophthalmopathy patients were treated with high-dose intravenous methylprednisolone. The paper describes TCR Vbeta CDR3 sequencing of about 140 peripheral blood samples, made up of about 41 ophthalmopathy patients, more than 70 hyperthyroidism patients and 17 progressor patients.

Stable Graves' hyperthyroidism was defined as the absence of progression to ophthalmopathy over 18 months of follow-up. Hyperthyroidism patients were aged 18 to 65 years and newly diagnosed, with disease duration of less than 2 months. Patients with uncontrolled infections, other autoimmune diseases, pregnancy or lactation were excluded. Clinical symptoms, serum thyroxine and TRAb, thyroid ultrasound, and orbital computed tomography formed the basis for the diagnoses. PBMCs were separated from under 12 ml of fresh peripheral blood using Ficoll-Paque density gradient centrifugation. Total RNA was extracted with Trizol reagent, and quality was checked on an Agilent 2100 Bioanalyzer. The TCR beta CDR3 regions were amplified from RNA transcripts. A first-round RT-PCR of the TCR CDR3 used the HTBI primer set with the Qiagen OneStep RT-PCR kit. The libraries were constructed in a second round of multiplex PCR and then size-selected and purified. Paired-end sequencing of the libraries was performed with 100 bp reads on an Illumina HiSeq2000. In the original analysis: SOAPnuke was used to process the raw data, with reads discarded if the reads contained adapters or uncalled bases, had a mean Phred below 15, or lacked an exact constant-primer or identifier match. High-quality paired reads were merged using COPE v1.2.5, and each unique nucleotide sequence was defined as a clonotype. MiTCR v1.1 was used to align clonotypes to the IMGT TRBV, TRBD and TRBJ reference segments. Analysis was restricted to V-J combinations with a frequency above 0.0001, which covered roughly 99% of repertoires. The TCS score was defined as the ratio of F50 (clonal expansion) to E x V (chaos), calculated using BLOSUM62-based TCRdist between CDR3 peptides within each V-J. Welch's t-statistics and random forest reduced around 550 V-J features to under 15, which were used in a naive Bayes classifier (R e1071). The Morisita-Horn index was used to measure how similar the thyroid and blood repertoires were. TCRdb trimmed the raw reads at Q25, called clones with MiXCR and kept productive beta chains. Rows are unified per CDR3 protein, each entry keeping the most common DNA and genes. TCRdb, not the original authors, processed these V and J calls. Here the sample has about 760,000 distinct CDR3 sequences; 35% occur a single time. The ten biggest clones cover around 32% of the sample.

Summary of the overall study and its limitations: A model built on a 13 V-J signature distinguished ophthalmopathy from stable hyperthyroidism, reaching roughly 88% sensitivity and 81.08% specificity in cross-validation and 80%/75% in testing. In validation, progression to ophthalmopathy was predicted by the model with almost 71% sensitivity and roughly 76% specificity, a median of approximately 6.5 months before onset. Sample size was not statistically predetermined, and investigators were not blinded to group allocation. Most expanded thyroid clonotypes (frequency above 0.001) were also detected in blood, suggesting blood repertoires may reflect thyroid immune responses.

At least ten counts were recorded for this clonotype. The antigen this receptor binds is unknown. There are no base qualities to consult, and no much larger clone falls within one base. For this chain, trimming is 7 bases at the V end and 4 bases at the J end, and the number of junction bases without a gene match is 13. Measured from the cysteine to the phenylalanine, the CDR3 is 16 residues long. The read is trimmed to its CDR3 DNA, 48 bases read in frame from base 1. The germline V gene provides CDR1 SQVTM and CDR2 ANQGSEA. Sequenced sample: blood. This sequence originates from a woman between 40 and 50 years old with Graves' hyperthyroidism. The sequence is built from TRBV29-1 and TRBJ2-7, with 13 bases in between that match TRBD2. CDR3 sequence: CSAANKLAGGPYEQYF. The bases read TGCAGCGCAGCGAATAAACTAGCGGGAGGGCCTTACGAGCAGTACTTC.